The clone carrying this T cell receptor (beta chain) was recorded a few times. The data were taken from a study of identical twins' blood T cells. This CDR3 region has 14 residues. Unmatched junction bases numbered 5, after V lost 2 bases and J lost 5 bases. TCRdb processed the 5' RACE reads anew with MiXCR; each CDR3 protein has one entry. The sample lists a few hundred thousand distinct CDR3 sequences, under 30% occurring once. The chain is built from TRBV12-3 or TRBV12-4 and TRBJ1-2; 7 nucleotides match TRBD1. This receptor was obtained from a woman aged 18-49 years in good health. Input material: PBMCs. The CDR3 loop is CASSLYGRGYGYTF. In nucleotides, the CDR3 is TGTGCCAGCAGTTTATATGGCAGGGGGTATGGCTACACCTTC.